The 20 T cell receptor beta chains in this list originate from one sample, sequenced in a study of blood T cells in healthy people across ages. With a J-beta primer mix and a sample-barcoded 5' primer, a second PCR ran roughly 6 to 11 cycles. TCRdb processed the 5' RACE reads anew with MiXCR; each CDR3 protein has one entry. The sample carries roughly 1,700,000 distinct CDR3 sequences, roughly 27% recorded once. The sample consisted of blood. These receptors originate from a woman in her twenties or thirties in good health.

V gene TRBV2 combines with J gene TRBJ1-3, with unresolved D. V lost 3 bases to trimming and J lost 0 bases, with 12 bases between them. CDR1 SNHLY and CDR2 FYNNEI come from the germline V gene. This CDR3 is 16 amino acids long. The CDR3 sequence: CASSDGGEYSGNTIYF. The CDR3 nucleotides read TGTGCCAGCAGTGATGGAGGAGAATACTCTGGAAACACCATATATTTT.

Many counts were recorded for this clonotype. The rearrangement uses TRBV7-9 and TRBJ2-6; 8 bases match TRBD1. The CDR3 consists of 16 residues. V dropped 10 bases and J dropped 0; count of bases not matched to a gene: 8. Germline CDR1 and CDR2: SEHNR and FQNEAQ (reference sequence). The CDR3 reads CAIPGDRPSGANVLTF. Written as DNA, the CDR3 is TGTGCCATCCCGGGGGACAGGCCCTCTGGGGCCAACGTCCTGACTTTC.

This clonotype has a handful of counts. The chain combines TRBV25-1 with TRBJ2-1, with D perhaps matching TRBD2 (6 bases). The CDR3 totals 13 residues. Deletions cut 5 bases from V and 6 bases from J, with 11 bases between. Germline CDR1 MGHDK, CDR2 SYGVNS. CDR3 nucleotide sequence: TGTGCCAGCAGTTCTATCGGGGGCAATGAGCAGTTCTTC. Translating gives CASSSIGGNEQFF.

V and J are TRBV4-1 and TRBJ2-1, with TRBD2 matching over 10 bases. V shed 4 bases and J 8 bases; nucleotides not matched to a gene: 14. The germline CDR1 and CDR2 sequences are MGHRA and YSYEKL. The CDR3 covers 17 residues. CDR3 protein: CASSRQPSGGPFDEQFF. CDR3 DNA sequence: TGCGCCAGCAGCCGCCAACCTAGCGGGGGCCCCTTTGATGAGCAGTTCTTC.

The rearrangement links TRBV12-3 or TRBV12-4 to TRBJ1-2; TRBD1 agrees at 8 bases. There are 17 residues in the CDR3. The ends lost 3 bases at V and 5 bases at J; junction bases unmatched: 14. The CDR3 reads CASSFYPGQENGYGYTF. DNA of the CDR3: TGTGCCAGCAGTTTCTACCCGGGACAGGAAAATGGATATGGCTACACCTTC.

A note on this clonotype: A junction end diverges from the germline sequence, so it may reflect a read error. The CDR3 coding sequence is TGTGCCAGCAGTCCACAGGTGTTGGACACTGAGGCTTTCTTT. It translates to CASSPQVLDTEAFF. The chain links TRBV7-6 to TRBJ1-1; D possibly corresponds to TRBD1 (5 bases). The CDR3 extends over 14 amino acids. The germline gives CDR1 SGHVS, CDR2 FNYEAQ.

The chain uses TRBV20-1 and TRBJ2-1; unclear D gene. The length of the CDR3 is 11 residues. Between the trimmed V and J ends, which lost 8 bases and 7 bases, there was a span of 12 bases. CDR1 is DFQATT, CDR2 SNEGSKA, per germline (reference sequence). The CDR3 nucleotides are TGCAGTCCCGTTTCTGCGAATGAGCAGTTCTTC. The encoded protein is CSPVSANEQFF.

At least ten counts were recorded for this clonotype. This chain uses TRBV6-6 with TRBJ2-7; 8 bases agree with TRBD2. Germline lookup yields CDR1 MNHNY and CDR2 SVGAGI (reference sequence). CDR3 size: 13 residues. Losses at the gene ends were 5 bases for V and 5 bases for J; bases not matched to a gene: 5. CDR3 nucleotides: TGTGCCAGCAGTACAGCGGGGGTTCACGAGCAGTACTTC. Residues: CASSTAGVHEQYF.

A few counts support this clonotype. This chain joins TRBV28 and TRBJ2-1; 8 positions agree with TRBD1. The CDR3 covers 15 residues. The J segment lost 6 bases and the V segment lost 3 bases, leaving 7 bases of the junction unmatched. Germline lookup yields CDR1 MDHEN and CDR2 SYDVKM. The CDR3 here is CASSFIRGLRNEQFF. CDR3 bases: TGTGCCAGCAGTTTTATCAGGGGGCTTCGCAATGAGCAGTTCTTC. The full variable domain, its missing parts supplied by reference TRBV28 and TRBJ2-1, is DVKVTQSSRYLVKRTGEKVFLECVQDMDHENMFWYRQDPGLGLRLIYFSYDVKMKEKGDIPEGYSVSREKKERFSLILESASTNQTSMYLCASSFIRGLRNEQFFGPGTRLTVL.

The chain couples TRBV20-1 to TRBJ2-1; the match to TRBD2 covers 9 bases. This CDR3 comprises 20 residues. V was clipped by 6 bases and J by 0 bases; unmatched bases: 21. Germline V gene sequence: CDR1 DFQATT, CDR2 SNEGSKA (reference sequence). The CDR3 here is CSASPLGGRASFSSYNEQFF. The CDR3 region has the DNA TGCAGTGCCAGTCCCTTGGGCGGGAGGGCCTCATTTAGCTCCTACAATGAGCAGTTCTTC.

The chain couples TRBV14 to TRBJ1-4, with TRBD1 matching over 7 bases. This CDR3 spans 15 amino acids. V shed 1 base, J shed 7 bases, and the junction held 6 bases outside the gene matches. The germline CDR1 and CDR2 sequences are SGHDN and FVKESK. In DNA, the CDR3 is TGTGCCAGCAGCCAAGTGACAGGGAGCCGTGAAAAACTGTTTTTT. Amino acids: CASSQVTGSREKLFF.

The CDR3 here is CASLRGSNSPLHF. DNA of the CDR3: TGTGCCAGCCTCAGGGGTTCTAATTCACCCCTCCACTTT. The chain uses TRBV6-5 and TRBJ1-6; D is possibly TRBD1 (6 bases). CDR3 length: 13 amino acids. Trimming took 8 bases from V and 6 from J, leaving 11 bases between them. CDR1 is MNHEY, CDR2 SVGAGI, per germline.

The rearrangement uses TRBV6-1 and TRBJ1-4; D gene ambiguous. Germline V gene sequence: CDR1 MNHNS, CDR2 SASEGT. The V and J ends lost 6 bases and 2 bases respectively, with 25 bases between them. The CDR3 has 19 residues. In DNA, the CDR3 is TGTGCCAGCAGGCCATCTCCACCGCTAGTCTTAGGGACTAATGAAAAACTGTTTTTT. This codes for CASRPSPPLVLGTNEKLFF.

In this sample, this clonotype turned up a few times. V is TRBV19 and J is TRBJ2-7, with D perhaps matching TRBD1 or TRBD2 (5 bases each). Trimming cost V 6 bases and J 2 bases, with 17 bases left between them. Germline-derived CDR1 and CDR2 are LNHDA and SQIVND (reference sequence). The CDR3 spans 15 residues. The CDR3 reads CASSSPGTTTYEQYF. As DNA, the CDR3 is TGTGCCAGTAGCAGCCCCGGGACCACGACCTACGAGCAGTACTTC.

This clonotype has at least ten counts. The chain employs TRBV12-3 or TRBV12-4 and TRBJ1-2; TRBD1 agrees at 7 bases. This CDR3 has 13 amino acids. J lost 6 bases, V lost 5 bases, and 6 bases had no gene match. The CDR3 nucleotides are TGTGCCAGCAGTCCAGACAGGGCGGATGGCTACACCTTC. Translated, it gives CASSPDRADGYTF.

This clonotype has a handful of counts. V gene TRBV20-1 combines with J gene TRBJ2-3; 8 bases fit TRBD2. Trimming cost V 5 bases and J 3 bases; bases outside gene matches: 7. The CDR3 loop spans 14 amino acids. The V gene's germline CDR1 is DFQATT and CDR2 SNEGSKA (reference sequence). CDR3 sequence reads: CSAGLGLGTDTQYF. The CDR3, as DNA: TGCAGTGCTGGTTTGGGACTAGGGACAGATACGCAGTATTTT.

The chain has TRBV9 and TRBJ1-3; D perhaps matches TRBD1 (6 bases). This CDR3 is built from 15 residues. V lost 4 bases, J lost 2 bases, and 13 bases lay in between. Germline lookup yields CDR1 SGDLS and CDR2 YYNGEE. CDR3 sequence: CASSRRTVAGNTIYF. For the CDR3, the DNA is TGTGCCAGCAGCCGGAGGACAGTAGCTGGAAACACCATATATTTT.

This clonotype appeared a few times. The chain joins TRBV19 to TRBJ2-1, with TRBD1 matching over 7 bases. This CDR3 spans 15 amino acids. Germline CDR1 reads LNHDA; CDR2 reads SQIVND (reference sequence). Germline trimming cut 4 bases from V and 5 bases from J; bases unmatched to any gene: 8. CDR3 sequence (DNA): TGTGCCAGTAGTACTTACAGGGGAGTCGACAATGAGCAGTTCTTC. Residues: CASSTYRGVDNEQFF.

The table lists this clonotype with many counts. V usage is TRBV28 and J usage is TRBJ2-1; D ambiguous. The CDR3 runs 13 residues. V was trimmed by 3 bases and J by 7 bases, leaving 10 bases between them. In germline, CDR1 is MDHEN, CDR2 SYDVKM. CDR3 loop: CASSFLSGNEQFF. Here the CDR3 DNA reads TGTGCCAGCAGTTTCCTCTCCGGGAATGAGCAGTTCTTC.

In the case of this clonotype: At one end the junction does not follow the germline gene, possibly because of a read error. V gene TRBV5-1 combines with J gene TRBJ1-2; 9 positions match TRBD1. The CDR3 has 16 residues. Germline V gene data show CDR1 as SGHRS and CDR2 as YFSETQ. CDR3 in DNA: TGCGCCAGTAGCTTGGGACATCGGGACAGGGTATATGGCTTCACCTTC. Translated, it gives CASSLGHRDRVYGFTF.